A single sample is the source of the 2 T cell receptor beta chains below, sequenced in a study of T cells in Graves' hyperthyroidism and ophthalmopathy. Amplified TCR beta CDR3 regions derived from RNA transcripts. The study used the HTBI primer set for a first-round RT-PCR of the TCR CDR3. Each CDR3 protein is one row after TCRdb ran MiXCR on the multiplex PCR reads. The sample yields 650,000 to 850,000 distinct CDR3 sequences, around 19% seen once. The sequenced sample consisted of blood. The receptors stem from a woman aged 50 to 60 with Graves' hyperthyroidism that later progressed to Graves' ophthalmopathy.

Notes on this clonotype: Since a much larger clone is just one base distant, this may be a read error. The V gene is TRBV3-1, the J gene TRBJ2-1; TRBD1 matches 10 bases. The CDR3 is 16 residues long. Germline V lookup: CDR1 LGHDT, CDR2 YNNKEL (reference sequence). This chain's CDR3 is CASGQDPGQGTNEQFF. In DNA, the CDR3 is TGTGCCAGCGGCCAAGACCCGGGACAGGGGACGAATGAGCAGTTCTTC.

On this clonotype itself: It may be a read error: a sequence one base away is much more abundant. The chain carries TRBV4-2 and TRBJ1-1; D remains unclear. This CDR3 region has 16 residues. Germline V gene lookup returns CDR1 LGHNA and CDR2 YNFKEQ. V dropped 1 base and J dropped 7 bases, with 19 bases sitting between them. The CDR3 DNA is TGTGCCAGCAGCCAAGCTCCCCCCACTCATCAAGATGAAGCTTTCTTT. Protein: CASSQAPPTHQDEAFF.